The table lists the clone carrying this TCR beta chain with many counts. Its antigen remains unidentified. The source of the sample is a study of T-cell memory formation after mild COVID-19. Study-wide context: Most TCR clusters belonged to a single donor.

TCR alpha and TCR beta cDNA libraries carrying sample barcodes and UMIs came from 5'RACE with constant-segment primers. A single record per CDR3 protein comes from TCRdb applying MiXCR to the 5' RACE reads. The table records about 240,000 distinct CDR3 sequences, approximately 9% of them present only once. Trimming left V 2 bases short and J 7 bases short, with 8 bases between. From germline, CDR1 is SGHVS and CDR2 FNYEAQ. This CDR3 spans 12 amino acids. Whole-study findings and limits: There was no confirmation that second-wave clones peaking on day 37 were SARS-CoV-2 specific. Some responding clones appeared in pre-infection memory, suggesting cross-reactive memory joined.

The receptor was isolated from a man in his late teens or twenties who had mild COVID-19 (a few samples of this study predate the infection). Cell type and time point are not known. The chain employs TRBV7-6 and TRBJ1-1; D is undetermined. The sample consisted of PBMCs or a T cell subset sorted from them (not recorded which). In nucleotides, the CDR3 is TGTGCCAGCAGCTTATCAGGAGATGAAGCTTTCTTT. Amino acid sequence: CASSLSGDEAFF.